The present entry profiles one TCR beta chain with its context. The data stem from a study of T cell responses to AZD1222 COVID-19 vaccine. Clones were read by immunoSEQ multiplex PCR, and TCRdb kept only the in-frame ones, dropping some. This table holds about 120,000 clones, almost 95% found once. The source is an adult in good health. Sequencing used peripheral blood, obtained on day 0 of AZD1222 vaccination.

As DNA, the CDR3 is TGTGCCAGCAGCTTAGAGGTGGGGGGAAACACCATATATTTT. This sequence encodes CASSLEVGGNTIYF. This chain connects TRBV7-8 to TRBJ1-3; D is undetermined. The CDR3 spans 14 residues. V was cut by 1 base and J by 4 bases, with 8 bases left in between. Germline V gene lookup returns CDR1 SGHVS and CDR2 FQNEAQ.